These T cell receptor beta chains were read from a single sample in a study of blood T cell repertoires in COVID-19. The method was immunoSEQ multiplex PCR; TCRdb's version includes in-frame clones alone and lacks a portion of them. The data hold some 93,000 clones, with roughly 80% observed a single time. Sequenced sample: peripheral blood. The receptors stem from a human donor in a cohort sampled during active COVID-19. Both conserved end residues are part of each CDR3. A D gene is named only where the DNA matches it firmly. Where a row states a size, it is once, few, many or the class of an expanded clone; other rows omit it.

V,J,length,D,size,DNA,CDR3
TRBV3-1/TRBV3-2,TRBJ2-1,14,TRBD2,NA,TGTGCCAGCAGCGGGACTAGCGGCGACAATGAGCAGTTCTTC,CASSGTSGDNEQFF
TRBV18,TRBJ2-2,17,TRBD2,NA,TGTGCCAGCTCACAGGGACTAGCGGGAGTGAACACCGGGGAGCTGTTTTTT,CASSQGLAGVNTGELFF
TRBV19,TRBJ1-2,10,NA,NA,TGTGCCAGTAGCGATCCCCCAGGGACCTTC,CASSDPPGTF
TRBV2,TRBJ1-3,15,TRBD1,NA,TGTGCCAGCAGTGAAATTAGGGGGCAAGGAAACACCATATATTTT,CASSEIRGQGNTIYF
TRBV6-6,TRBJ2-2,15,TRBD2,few,TGTGCCAGCAGGGGACTAGCGGGGGACACCGGGGAGCTGTTTTTT,CASRGLAGDTGELFF
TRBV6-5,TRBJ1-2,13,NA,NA,TGTGCCAGCAGGGTACTTAACAACTATGGCTACACCTTC,CASRVLNNYGYTF
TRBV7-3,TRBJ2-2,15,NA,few,TGTGCCAGCAGCCTCCTAGCGAGCAACACCGGGGAGCTGTTTTTT,CASSLLASNTGELFF
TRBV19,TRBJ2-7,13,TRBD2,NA,TGTGCCAGCCGGGGGGAGCCCACCTCCGAGCAGTACTTC,CASRGEPTSEQYF
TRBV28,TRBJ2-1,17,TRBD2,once,TGTGCCAGCAGTTTAGGATCGACTAGCGGGAGTGGGGATGAGCAGTTCTTC,CASSLGSTSGSGDEQFF
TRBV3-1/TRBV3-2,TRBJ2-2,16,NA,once,TGTGCCAGCAGCCGCTGGACCGGGGGGCCTGACGGGGAGCTGTTTTTT,CASSRWTGGPDGELFF
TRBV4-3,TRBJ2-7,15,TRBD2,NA,TGCGCCAGCAGCCAAGGACTAGCGGGAGTGTACGAGCAGTACTTC,CASSQGLAGVYEQYF
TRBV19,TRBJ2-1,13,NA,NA,TGTGCCAGTAGTGGCAGGGGTTTTACTGAGCAGTTCTTC,CASSGRGFTEQFF
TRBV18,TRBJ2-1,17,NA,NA,TGTGCCAGCTCACCATCCTATACGAGTAACTCCTACAATGAGCAGTTCTTC,CASSPSYTSNSYNEQFF
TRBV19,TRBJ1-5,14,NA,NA,TGTGCCAGTAGTGAGGCAGGGGCTGATCAGCCCCAGCATTTT,CASSEAGADQPQHF
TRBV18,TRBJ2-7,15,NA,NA,TGTGCCAGCTCACCACCTACACCAAACTCCTACGAGCAGTACTTC,CASSPPTPNSYEQYF
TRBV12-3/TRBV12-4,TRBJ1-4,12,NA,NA,TGTGCCAGCAGTTTGGGCAATGAAAAACTGTTTTTT,CASSLGNEKLFF
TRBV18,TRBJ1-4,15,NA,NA,TGTGCCAGCTCACCAACGGTTACAGGGAGTGAAAAACTGTTTTTT,CASSPTVTGSEKLFF
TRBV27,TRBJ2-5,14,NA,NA,TGTGCCAGCAGGAAATCGACAGGCGGGGAGACCCAGTACTTC,CASRKSTGGETQYF
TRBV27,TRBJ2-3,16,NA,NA,TGTGCCAGCTGGCAGGGGGCTAGCGGTCCCACAGATACGCAGTATTTT,CASWQGASGPTDTQYF
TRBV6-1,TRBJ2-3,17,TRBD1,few,TGTGCCAGCAGTGAATCCCGACAGGGGCTTATCCCAGATACGCAGTATTTT,CASSESRQGLIPDTQYF
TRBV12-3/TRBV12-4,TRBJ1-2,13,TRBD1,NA,TGTGCCAGCAGTTTGACAGGGGACTATGGCTACACCTTC,CASSLTGDYGYTF
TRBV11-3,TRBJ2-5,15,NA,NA,TGTGCCAGCAGCTTAGGCGGGAACTACCAAGAGACCCAGTACTTC,CASSLGGNYQETQYF
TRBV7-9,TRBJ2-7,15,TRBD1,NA,TGTGCCAGCAGCTTTCCGGGACAGGGCCTCTACGAGCAGTACTTC,CASSFPGQGLYEQYF
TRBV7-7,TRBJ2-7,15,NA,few,TGTGCTAGCAGCTTAGGGCAGGGAGGTGCCTACGAGCAGTACTTC,CASSLGQGGAYEQYF
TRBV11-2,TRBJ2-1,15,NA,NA,TGTGCCAGCAGCCTCCGAGGGGGGGCAGGGAATGAGCAGTTCTTC,CASSLRGGAGNEQFF
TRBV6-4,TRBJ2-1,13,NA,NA,TGTGCCAGCAGTGAGGTAACTAGCAATGAGCAGTTCTTC,CASSEVTSNEQFF
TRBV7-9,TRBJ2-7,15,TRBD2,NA,TGTGCCAGCAGCGCCACTAGCGGGAGGGTCTACGAGCAGTACTTC,CASSATSGRVYEQYF
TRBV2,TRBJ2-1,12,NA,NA,TGTGCCAGCAGCGGGGATAGTAGTGAGCAGTTCTTC,CASSGDSSEQFF
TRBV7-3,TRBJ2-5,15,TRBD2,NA,TGTGCCAGCAGCTTATACCCGACTAGCCGAGAGACCCAGTACTTC,CASSLYPTSRETQYF
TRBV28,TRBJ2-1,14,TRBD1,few,TGTGCCAGTTCCGGGACAGGGATCTACAATGAGCAGTTCTTC,CASSGTGIYNEQFF
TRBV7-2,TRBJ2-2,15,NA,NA,TGTGCCAGCAGCCCGGAGTTCGATGCCACCGGGGAGCTGTTTTTT,CASSPEFDATGELFF
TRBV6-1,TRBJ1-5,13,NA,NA,TGTGCCAGCAGTGAGGTTTTCTACCAGCCCCAGCATTTT,CASSEVFYQPQHF
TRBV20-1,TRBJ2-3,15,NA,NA,TGCAGTGCTAGTAGGGGAGGCGCTGGCACAGATACGCAGTATTTT,CSASRGGAGTDTQYF
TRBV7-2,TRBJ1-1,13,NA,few,TGTGCCAGCAGCTTACAGGGTAACACTGAAGCTTTCTTT,CASSLQGNTEAFF